The rows below give T cell receptor beta chains drawn from one sample of a study of blood T cell repertoires in COVID-19. TCRdb's table, derived via immunoSEQ multiplex PCR, lists solely in-frame clones and lacks some. This table holds 250,000 or so clones, approximately 88% found once. The sequenced material came from PBMCs or T cells enriched from blood (not recorded which). Source of these receptors: a woman aged 35 to 49 who had been exposed to COVID-19. Each CDR3 is given with its conserved first and last residue. Fields, in order: V gene, J gene, CDR3 protein.

TRBV27	TRBJ1-2	CASRSLGLPGGIGYTF
TRBV7-8	TRBJ2-7	CASSLNSPYEQYF
TRBV10-3	TRBJ1-6	CAIRDSQNSPLHF
TRBV6-5	TRBJ1-5	CASRSGANQPQHF
TRBV9	TRBJ2-1	CASSPVSSYNEQFF
TRBV27	TRBJ1-1	CASSLQGARNTEAFF
TRBV27	TRBJ1-2	CASSARGGRGKSAGYTF
TRBV18	TRBJ2-7	CASSPSRDEQYF
TRBV2	TRBJ2-1	CATAGGPYNEQFF
TRBV5-4	TRBJ2-7	CASSLAGTGGLGQYF
TRBV5-6	TRBJ1-2	CASSLRRSGYTF
TRBV12-5	TRBJ2-5	CASGSSRRGGLKTQYF
TRBV7-8	TRBJ1-5	CASSPTGTSNQPQHF
TRBV4-1	TRBJ2-1	CASSPALTSGSSYNEQFF
TRBV6-2/TRBV6-3	TRBJ2-3	CASSSTRGTDTQYF
TRBV19	TRBJ1-6	CASSTQGSLSYNSPLHF
TRBV7-2	TRBJ2-1	CASSPAYRREQFF
TRBV6-5	TRBJ1-6	CASRLNKGGSSPLHF
TRBV28	TRBJ2-1	CASSLGTTYNEQFF
TRBV21-1	TRBJ1-6	CASSKDRGGGSPLHF
TRBV21-1	TRBJ2-5	CASRKPGTGVGETQYF
TRBV6-4	TRBJ1-5	CASSPGPGQPQHF
TRBV9	TRBJ2-3	CASNPRDRSTDTQYF
TRBV3-1/TRBV3-2	TRBJ1-1	CASSQAPAGPEAFF
TRBV6-6	TRBJ1-5	CASSKGEISSNQPQHF
TRBV28	TRBJ1-2	CASSLGAPNYGYTF
TRBV5-4	TRBJ1-1	CASSHPRDRIKGNEAFF
TRBV7-9	TRBJ2-5	CASSFPGLPTAGTQYF
TRBV16	TRBJ2-3	CASSPGTGHQPGTSGRLNTQYF
TRBV24-1	TRBJ1-5	CATSDFTTGYSNQPQHF
TRBV24-1	TRBJ1-1	CATREGSGGWDTEAFF
TRBV11-2	TRBJ1-2	CASSPDRDDYGYTF
TRBV4-2	TRBJ1-2	CASSPLGTGGRTDYGYTF
TRBV7-8	TRBJ1-5	CASSLGSGNQPQHF